The 8 T cell receptor beta chains below were found in one sample sequenced in a study of early T cells in non-severe SARS-CoV-2 infection. A single record per CDR3 protein comes from TCRdb applying MiXCR to the 5' RACE reads. Here the sample spans 25,000 to 30,000 distinct CDR3 sequences, around 5% being singletons. Sequenced input: whole blood. The receptors here all came from an adult who was a healthcare worker with PCR-confirmed SARS-CoV-2 infection or an uninfected control (not recorded which).

This chain joins TRBV7-3 and TRBJ1-1; D not resolved. Germline V gives CDR1 SGHTA, CDR2 FQGTGA. V was pared by 0 bases and J by 0 bases, with 2 bases between. The CDR3 has 13 amino acids. The CDR3 is CASSLTMNTEAFF. The CDR3 nucleotides are TGTGCCAGCAGCTTAACCATGAACACTGAAGCTTTCTTT.

This clonotype was seen repeatedly, ten times or more. This rearrangement joins TRBV12-3 or TRBV12-4 to TRBJ2-7; the D gene is possibly TRBD2 (6 bases). V was cut by 3 bases and J by 6 bases, with 15 bases left in between. This CDR3 comprises 14 residues. The CDR3 loop is CASSFGSGAGEQYF. The CDR3 region has the DNA TGTGCCAGCAGTTTCGGGAGCGGCGCGGGCGAGCAGTACTTC.

This clonotype was detected ten times or more. DNA for the CDR3: TGCAGCGTTAGCCAGGACAGGATAACTGAAGCTTTCTTT. It is translated as CSVSQDRITEAFF. The rearrangement uses TRBV29-1 and TRBJ1-1; 7 nucleotides align to TRBD1. Germline CDR1 is SQVTM and CDR2 is ANQGSEA. The CDR3 has 13 residues. Trimming cost V 5 bases and J 5 bases; bases outside gene matches: 8.

This clonotype has a handful of counts. The CDR3 region has the DNA TGTGCCAGCAGCTTAGGGGGACAGGGGGCGCGTGAGACCCAGTACTTC. Its protein is CASSLGGQGARETQYF. V is TRBV7-6 and J is TRBJ2-5; the match to TRBD1 covers 12 bases. The CDR3 sequence is 16 residues long. Per the germline V gene, CDR1 is SGHVS and CDR2 is FNYEAQ. V was pared by 1 base and J by 5 bases, with 5 bases of the junction left unmatched.

This clonotype was seen repeatedly, ten times or more. The chain joins TRBV27 to TRBJ1-2; no definite D call. V was trimmed by 8 bases and J by 2 bases, leaving 12 bases between them. Germline V lookup: CDR1 MNHEY, CDR2 SMNVEV (reference sequence). CDR3 length: 13 amino acids. The CDR3 sequence is CASAPPLNYGYTF. In DNA, the CDR3 is TGTGCCAGCGCCCCCCCCTTGAACTATGGCTACACCTTC.

Many counts were recorded for this clonotype. This chain connects TRBV12-3 or TRBV12-4 to TRBJ2-2, with D tentatively TRBD2 (5 bases). The CDR3 spans 17 residues. With 6 bases removed from V and 0 bases from J, the gap between germline ends came to 17 bases. The CDR3 here is CASSSLGVLSNTGELFF. The DNA of the CDR3 is TGTGCCAGCAGCTCCTTGGGAGTATTGTCGAACACCGGGGAGCTGTTTTTT.

This clonotype has only a few counts. The chain joins TRBV19 to TRBJ2-7; 9 nucleotides align to TRBD1. This CDR3 is 13 amino acids long. The germline V gene has CDR1 LNHDA and CDR2 SQIVND (reference sequence). Unmatched junction bases numbered 6, after V lost 9 bases and J lost 3 bases. CDR3 residues: CASRRTGDYEQYF. For the CDR3, the DNA is TGTGCCAGCCGCCGGACAGGGGACTACGAGCAGTACTTC.

This clonotype was observed many times. The chain recombines TRBV3-1 with TRBJ1-1, with 7 bases aligning to TRBD1. The length of the CDR3 is 14 residues. Germline CDR1 LGHDT, CDR2 YNNKEL (reference sequence). With V trimmed by 5 bases and J by 1 base, 4 bases remained unmatched. DNA of the CDR3: TGTGCCAGCAGCAAGACAGGGTGGAACACTGAAGCTTTCTTT. It translates to CASSKTGWNTEAFF. Filled out from reference TRBV3-1 and TRBJ1-1, the complete variable domain reads DTAVSQTPKYLVTQMGNDKSIKCEQNLGHDTMYWYKQDSKKFLKIMFSYNNKELIINETVPNRFSPKSPDKAHLNLHINSLELGDSAVYFCASSKTGWNTEAFFGQGTRLTVV.